This entry describes one T cell receptor (beta chain). Its target is unknown. This entry is derived from a study of response to subunit inactivated influenza vaccine. Germline V gene data show CDR1 as SGDLS and CDR2 as YYNGEE. V was pared by 6 bases and J by 6 bases, with 12 bases between. The CDR3 runs to 12 residues. General study results and limits: With each seasonal influenza vaccination, the authors suggested, few new T cells are recruited.

In TCRdb, the RT-PCR reads were re-called with MiXCR into one record per CDR3 protein. Here the sample spans some 640,000 distinct CDR3 sequences, roughly 14% being singletons. The TCR was taken from a man aged 50 or older who received an inactivated influenza vaccine. The sample here was PBMCs from blood, taken less than 15 days before vaccination. The rearrangement links TRBV9 to TRBJ1-2; unclear D gene. CDR3 amino acids: CASNANSHGYTF. The CDR3 DNA sequence: TGTGCCAGCAATGCTAACAGTCATGGCTACACCTTC.